This T cell receptor (beta chain) was retrieved from a study of human T cells and chemical hapten exposure. Study-wide findings and caveats: The donor cohort had alopecia, so its immune response may not match that of healthy people.

The library labeled individual cDNA molecules by adding unique molecular identifiers to them. TCRdb reprocessed the RACE reads via MiXCR and lists one record per CDR3 protein. In the table there are over 70,000 distinct CDR3 sequences, around 10% of which are singletons. In this sample, this clonotype turned up a few times. Its antigen is as yet unknown. Time point noted: patch test 2, 6 weeks after DPC sensitization. As to treatment: therapeutic diphenylcyclopropenone sensitization with weekly scalp DPC. Blood collection happened ahead of applying each patch test. Unfractionated whole blood was the source of the extracted total RNA. CDR1 and CDR2 (germline): MGHRA, YSYEKL. V lost 4 bases and J lost 5, with 17 bases in between. The CDR3 sequence is 16 residues long.

The sequence derives from a man aged 18 to 29 with alopecia areata. Some clones in this sample may be carry-over from other donors' samples. The chain employs TRBV4-1 and TRBJ2-2; D is unresolved. The sequencing used whole blood, collected in connection with sensitization to the hapten diphenylcyclopropenone (DPC). CDR3 DNA sequence: TGCGCCAGCAGCCGATACTCGTTACAACGAACCGGGGAGCTGTTTTTT. Translated, it gives CASSRYSLQRTGELFF.